Here is one T cell receptor beta chain with its context. Its antigen is as yet unknown. CDR3 length: 16 amino acids. Germline loops: CDR1 MGHDK, CDR2 SYGVNS. V gave up 5 bases and J gave up 1 base; unmatched junction bases: 7. As it was prepared, the TCRbeta library received unique molecular identifiers. In TCRdb, the PCR reads were re-called with MiXCR into one record per CDR3 protein. The sample consists of about a million distinct CDR3 sequences, under 30% of them appearing once. The entry originates in a study of T-cell reconstitution after alpha-beta-depleted transplantation in children. Study-level results: Alpha-beta T cells about two months after transplant reportedly derived from several hundred expanded graft clones. Newly produced T cells mostly provided counts and TCRbeta diversity after one year, as hyperexpanded clones declined. Surviving recipient T cells and thymic progenitors underlay high day-60 TCRbeta diversity in some patients.

This chain connects TRBV25-1 to TRBJ2-3; 9 bases are a match to TRBD2. The starting material was PBMCs, mostly from graft donor cells, obtained 360 days after TCRalphabeta/CD19-depleted stem cell transplant. The TCR comes from a boy in the first two years of life who had a stem cell transplant for SCID, so the T cells may come from the graft donor. The CDR3 sequence: CASSRPSSGGTDTQYF. The CDR3 region has the DNA TGTGCCAGCAGTCGCCCTTCTAGCGGGGGCACAGATACGCAGTATTTT.